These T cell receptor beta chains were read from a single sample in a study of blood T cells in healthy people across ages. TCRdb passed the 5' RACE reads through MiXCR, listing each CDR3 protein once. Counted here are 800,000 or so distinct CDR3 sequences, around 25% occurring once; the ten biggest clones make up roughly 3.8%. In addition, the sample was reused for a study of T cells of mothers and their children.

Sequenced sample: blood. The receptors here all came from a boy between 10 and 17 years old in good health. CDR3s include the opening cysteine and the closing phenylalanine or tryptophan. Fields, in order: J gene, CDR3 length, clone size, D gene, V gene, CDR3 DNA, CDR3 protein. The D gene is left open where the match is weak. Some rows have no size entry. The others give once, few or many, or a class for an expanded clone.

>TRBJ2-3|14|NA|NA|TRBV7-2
TGTGCCAGCAGCCCCCAGTGGGGCCAAGATACGCAGTATTTT
CASSPQWGQDTQYF
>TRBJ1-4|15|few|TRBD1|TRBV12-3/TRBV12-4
TGTGCCAGCAGTTTATATGGACAGGGTAACGAAAAACTGTTTTTT
CASSLYGQGNEKLFF
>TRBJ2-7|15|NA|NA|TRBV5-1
TGCGCCAGCACCGAAAAGGACCTCGGGGGCTACGAGCAGTACTTC
CASTEKDLGGYEQYF
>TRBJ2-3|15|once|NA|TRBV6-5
TGTGCCAGCAGCACAAACGGCTTGGGCACAGATACGCAGTATTTT
CASSTNGLGTDTQYF
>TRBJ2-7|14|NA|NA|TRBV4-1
TGCGCCAGCAGCCAAGATCTGGAGGGGTTCGAGCAGTACTTC
CASSQDLEGFEQYF
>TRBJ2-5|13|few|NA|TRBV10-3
TGTGCCATCAGTGAGGCACTACAAGAGACCCAGTACTTC
CAISEALQETQYF
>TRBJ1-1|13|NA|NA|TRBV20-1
TGCAGTGACTCAAAGTGGGGGATTACTGAAGCTTTCTTT
CSDSKWGITEAFF
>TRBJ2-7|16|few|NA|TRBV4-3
TGCGCCAGCAGCCAAGATAGGGACTTCTCTACCTACGAGCAGTACTTC
CASSQDRDFSTYEQYF
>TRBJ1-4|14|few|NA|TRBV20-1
TGCAGTGCTAGACCGACAGGTAGTGGTGAAAAACTGTTTTTT
CSARPTGSGEKLFF
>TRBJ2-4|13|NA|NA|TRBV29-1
TGCAGCGTTGAGTCTGAGGACAAAAACATTCAGCACTTC
CSVESEDKNIQHF
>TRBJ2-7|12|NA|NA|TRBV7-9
TGTGCCAGCAGTTTAGCAGGGTTTGAGCAGTACTTC
CASSLAGFEQYF
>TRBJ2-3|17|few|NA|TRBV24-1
TGTGCCACCAGTGACCGTGAGCGGCCCCCGGCAGCAGATACGCAGTATTTT
CATSDRERPPAADTQYF
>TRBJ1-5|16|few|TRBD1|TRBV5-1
TGCGCCAGCAGCTTAACAGGGGGCAACCTCAATCAGCCCCAGCATTTT
CASSLTGGNLNQPQHF
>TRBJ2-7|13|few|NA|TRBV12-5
TGTGCTAGTGGACTAAAGGGGGGGCCCGAGCAGTACTTC
CASGLKGGPEQYF
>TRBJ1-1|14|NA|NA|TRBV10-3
TGTGCCATCAGTGTTGGGGGGGGTGCCACTGAAGCTTTCTTT
CAISVGGGATEAFF
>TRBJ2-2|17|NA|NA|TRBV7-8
TGTGCCAGCAGCTTAGGCTATAGCGACCCGAACACCGGGGAGCTGTTTTTT
CASSLGYSDPNTGELFF
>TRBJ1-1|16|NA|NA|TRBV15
TGTGCCACCAGCAGAGATCCCACACTCCCGAACACTGAAGCTTTCTTT
CATSRDPTLPNTEAFF
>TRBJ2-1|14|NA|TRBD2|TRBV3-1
TGCGCCAGCAACGGAGCGGGGCTCGGGAATGAGCAGTTCTTC
CASNGAGLGNEQFF
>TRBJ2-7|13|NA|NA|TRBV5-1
TGCGCCAGCAGCTCCTATCAGGGCCACGAGCAGTACTTC
CASSSYQGHEQYF
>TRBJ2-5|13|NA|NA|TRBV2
TGTGCCAGCAGTGGGGGCACAGGGGAGACCCAGTACTTC
CASSGGTGETQYF
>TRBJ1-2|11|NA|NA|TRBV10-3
TGTGCCATCAGTGGGAGTTATGGCTACACCTTC
CAISGSYGYTF
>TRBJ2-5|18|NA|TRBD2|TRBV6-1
TGTGCCAGCAGTCCGCCGGGACTAGCGGGAGGTGCCCAAGAGACCCAGTACTTC
CASSPPGLAGGAQETQYF
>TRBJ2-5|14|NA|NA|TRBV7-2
TGTGCCAGCAGCCCCCGACGGGGTCAAGAGACCCAGTACTTC
CASSPRRGQETQYF
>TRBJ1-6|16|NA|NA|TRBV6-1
TGTGCCAGCGGCCCGGGTCACGGGAAGGGTAATTCACCCCTCCACTTT
CASGPGHGKGNSPLHF
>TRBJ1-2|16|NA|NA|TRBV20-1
TGCAGTGCTAGAGATCATAGCGAGGCAGGGATTTATGGCTACACCTTC
CSARDHSEAGIYGYTF
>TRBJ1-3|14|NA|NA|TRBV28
TGTGCCAGCAGTGTACGGGGCTCTGGAATCACCATATATTTT
CASSVRGSGITIYF
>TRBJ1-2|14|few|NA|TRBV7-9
TGTGCCAGCAGCCCCCAACAGGGCAACTATGGCTACACCTTC
CASSPQQGNYGYTF
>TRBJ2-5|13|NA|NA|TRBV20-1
TGCAGTGCTAGTGCGCGGAACCAAGAGACCCAGTACTTC
CSASARNQETQYF
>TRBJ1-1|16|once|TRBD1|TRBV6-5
TGTGCCAGCAGTTGGGGGTTGAACAGGGGTGAGACTGAAGCTTTCTTT
CASSWGLNRGETEAFF
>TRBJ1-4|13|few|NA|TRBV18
TGTGCCAGCTCTGTCCAGGGTGGTGAAAAACTGTTTTTT
CASSVQGGEKLFF
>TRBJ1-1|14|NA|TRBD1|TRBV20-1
TGCAGTGCTGAACAGGGGCCCATGAACACTGAAGCTTTCTTT
CSAEQGPMNTEAFF
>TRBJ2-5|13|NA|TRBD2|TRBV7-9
TGTGCCAGCACTACTAGCGACCAAGAGACCCAGTACTTC
CASTTSDQETQYF
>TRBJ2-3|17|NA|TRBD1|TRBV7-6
TGTGCCAGCAGCTTCCGCCAGGGGGTGGCGCTGACAGATACGCAGTATTTT
CASSFRQGVALTDTQYF
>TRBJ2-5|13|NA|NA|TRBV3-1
TGTGCCAGCAGCCAAGACCAGCGAGAGACCCAGTACTTC
CASSQDQRETQYF
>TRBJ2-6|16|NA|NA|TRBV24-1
TGTGCCACCAGTGATTTTAGGGGGGATGGGGCCAACGTCCTGACTTTC
CATSDFRGDGANVLTF
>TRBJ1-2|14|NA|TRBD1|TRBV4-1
TGCGCCAGCAGCCCGGCAGGGGGCTGGTATGGCTACACCTTC
CASSPAGGWYGYTF
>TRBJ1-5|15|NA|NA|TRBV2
TGTGCCAGCAGTGAGAGAAGCAGTAGCAATCAGCCCCAGCATTTT
CASSERSSSNQPQHF
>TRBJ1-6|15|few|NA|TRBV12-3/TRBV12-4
TGTGCCAGCAGCCTCAGGGACCCGCTCCCTGGACCCCTCCACTTT
CASSLRDPLPGPLHF
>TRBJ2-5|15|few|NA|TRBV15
TGTGCCACCAGCAGAGCGGGCGCGAACAAAGAGACCCAGTACTTC
CATSRAGANKETQYF
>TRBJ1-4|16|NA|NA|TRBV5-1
TGCGCCAGCAGCTTGACACCGGGACCCCGGAATGAAGAACTGTTTTTT
CASSLTPGPRNEELFF
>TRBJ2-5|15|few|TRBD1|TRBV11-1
TGTGCCAGCAGCTCCCAGGGACAGCTCCAAGAGACCCAGTACTTC
CASSSQGQLQETQYF
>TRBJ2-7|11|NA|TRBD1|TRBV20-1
TGCAGTGCTGGGACAGGGGCCGAGCAGTACTTC
CSAGTGAEQYF